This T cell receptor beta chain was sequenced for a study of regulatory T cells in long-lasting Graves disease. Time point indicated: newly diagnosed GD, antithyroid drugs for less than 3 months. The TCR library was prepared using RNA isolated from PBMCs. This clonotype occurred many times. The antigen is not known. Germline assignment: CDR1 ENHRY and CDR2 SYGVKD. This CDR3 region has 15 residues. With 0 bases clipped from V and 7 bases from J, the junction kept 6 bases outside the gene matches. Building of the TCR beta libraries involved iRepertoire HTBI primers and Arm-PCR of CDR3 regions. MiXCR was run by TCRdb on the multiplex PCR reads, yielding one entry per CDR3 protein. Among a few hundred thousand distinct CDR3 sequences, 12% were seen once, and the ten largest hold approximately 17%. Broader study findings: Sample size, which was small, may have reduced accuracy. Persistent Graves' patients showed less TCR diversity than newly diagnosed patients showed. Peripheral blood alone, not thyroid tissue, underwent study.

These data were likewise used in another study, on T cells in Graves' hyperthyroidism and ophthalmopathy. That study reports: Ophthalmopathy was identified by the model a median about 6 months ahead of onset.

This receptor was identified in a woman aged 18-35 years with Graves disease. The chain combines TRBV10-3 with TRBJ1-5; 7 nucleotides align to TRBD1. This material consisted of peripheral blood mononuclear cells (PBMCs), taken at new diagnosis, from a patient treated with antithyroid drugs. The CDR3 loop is CAISESTGWNQPQHF. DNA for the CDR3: TGTGCCATCAGTGAGTCGACAGGGTGGAACCAGCCCCAGCATTTT.